These T cell receptor beta chains were read from a single sample in a study of blood T cell repertoires in COVID-19. Produced via immunoSEQ multiplex PCR; TCRdb's table is partial and in-frame only. The repertoire holds about 110,000 clones, with 70% to 80% as singletons. The sequencing sample was made of peripheral blood. Receptors originate from a human donor with acute or convalescent COVID-19. The donor label of this sample is uncertain. The conserved cysteine and the conserved F or W are not part of the CDR3 here.

>TRBV11-2|TRBJ2-5
ASSLGGGGTQY
>TRBV7-2|TRBJ2-2
ASSLTAGAFWELF
>TRBV12-3/TRBV12-4|TRBJ2-5
ASGQRVETQY
>TRBV6-1|TRBJ2-1
ASSEWSGGPYNEQF
>TRBV6-5|TRBJ1-1
ASRRTGGDTEAF
>TRBV5-1|TRBJ2-1
ASSPGLAGGQGEQF
>TRBV27|TRBJ2-1
ASSLRFVAGGLNNEQF
>TRBV7-3|TRBJ2-3
ASSMTSGGAGDTDTQY
>TRBV4-1|TRBJ2-5
ASSRLGGGETQY
>TRBV5-5|TRBJ1-5
ASSPTAGFNQPQH
>TRBV11-2|TRBJ1-5
ASSLDYGVNQPQH
>TRBV11-2|TRBJ2-1
ASSLSWGPQEQF
>TRBV30|TRBJ1-1
ACERREGRTEAF
>TRBV18|TRBJ1-5
ASSPDRTPNQPQH
>TRBV18|TRBJ2-1
ASSPRLAGGVDNEQF
>TRBV9|TRBJ1-1
ASSVGGQLNTEAF
>TRBV5-1|TRBJ2-7
ASSLVTDYEQY
>TRBV12-5|TRBJ2-2
ASGLVRYGELF
>TRBV11-2|TRBJ1-6
ASKTTGVNSPLH
>TRBV2|TRBJ1-5
ASTKGARVNQPQH
>TRBV18|TRBJ2-7
ASSPWDSPYEQY
>TRBV11-2|TRBJ2-2
ASSLDMMASHTGELF
>TRBV24-1|TRBJ1-2
ATSDSRDGYT
>TRBV18|TRBJ1-6
ASSTGTVYSPLH
>TRBV4-1|TRBJ2-2
ASSLQESTGELF
>TRBV10-3|TRBJ1-4
AISEMAGPEKLF
>TRBV30|TRBJ2-7
AWGRQTYEQY
>TRBV19|TRBJ2-2
ASSTYSITGELF
>TRBV10-3|TRBJ1-4
AISERGREEKLF
>TRBV10-3|TRBJ1-5
AISRDKYSNQPQH
>TRBV24-1|TRBJ2-2
ATGQQGATGELF
>TRBV18|TRBJ1-6
ASSPRQGQGATPLH
>TRBV6-6|TRBJ2-1
ASTLWGQGGNEQF
>TRBV24-1|TRBJ2-1
ATSDSTGLRQF
>TRBV19|TRBJ2-2
ASKEGLNTGELF
>TRBV6-5|TRBJ1-5
ASRADSYSNQPQH
>TRBV5-5|TRBJ2-1
ASSPTGGNGGYNEQF
>TRBV30|TRBJ1-5
AGSLGTGNQPQH
>TRBV19|TRBJ1-5
ASRGTGTVNSNQPQH
>TRBV30|TRBJ2-3
AWSVRSGGRTDTQY